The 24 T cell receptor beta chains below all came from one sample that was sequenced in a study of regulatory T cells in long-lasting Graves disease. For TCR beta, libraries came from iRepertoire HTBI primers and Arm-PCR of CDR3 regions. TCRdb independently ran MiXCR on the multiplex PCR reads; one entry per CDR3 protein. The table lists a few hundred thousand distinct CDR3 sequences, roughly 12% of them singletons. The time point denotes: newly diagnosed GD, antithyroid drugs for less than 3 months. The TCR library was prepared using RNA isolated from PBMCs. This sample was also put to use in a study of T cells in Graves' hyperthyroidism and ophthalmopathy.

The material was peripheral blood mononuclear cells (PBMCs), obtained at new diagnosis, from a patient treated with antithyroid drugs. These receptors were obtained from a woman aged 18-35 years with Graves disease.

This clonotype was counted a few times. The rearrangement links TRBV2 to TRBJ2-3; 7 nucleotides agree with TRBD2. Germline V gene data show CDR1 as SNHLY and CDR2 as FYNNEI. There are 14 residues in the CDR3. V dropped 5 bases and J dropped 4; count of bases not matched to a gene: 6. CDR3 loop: CASSRGDYSDTQYF. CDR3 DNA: TGTGCCAGCAGTCGGGGGGACTACTCAGATACGCAGTATTTT.

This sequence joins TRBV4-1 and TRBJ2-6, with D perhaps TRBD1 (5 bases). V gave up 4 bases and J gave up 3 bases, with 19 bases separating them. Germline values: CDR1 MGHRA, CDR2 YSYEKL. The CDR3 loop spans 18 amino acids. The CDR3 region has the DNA TGCGCCAGCAGCCCTGGGGCTACGCGCGGTCGTGGGGCCAACGTCCTGACTTTC. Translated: CASSPGATRGRGANVLTF.

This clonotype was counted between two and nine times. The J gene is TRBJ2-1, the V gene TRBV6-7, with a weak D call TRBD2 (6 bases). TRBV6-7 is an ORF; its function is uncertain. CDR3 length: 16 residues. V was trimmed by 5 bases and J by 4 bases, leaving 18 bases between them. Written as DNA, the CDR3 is TGTGCCAGCAGTCCTAGAGTAGGGGAGGCATACAATGAGCAGTTCTTC. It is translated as CASSPRVGEAYNEQFF.

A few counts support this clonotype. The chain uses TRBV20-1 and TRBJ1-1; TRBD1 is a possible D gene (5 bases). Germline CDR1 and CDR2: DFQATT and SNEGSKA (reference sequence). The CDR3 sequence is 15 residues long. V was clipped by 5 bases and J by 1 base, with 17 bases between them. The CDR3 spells CSAAKYRGGNTEAFF. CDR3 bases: TGCAGTGCTGCTAAATATAGGGGAGGGAACACTGAAGCTTTCTTT.

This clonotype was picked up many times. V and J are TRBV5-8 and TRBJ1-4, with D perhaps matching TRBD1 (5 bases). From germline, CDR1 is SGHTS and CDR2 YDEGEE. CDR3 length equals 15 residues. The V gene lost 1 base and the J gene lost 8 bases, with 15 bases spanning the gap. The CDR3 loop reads CASSLTQLRGEKLFF. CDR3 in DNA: TGTGCCAGCAGCTTGACTCAGCTTCGGGGCGAAAAACTGTTTTTT.

The CDR3 here is CASSLAMGLETQYF. The DNA of the CDR3 is TGTGCCAGCAGCTTGGCTATGGGGCTGGAGACCCAGTACTTC. The rearrangement links TRBV5-4 to TRBJ2-5; TRBD1 is a possible D gene (5 bases). The CDR3 covers 14 residues. The ends were cut back, 0 bases at V and 5 bases at J, with 11 bases in the middle. Per the germline V gene, CDR1 is SGHNT and CDR2 is YYREEE (reference sequence).

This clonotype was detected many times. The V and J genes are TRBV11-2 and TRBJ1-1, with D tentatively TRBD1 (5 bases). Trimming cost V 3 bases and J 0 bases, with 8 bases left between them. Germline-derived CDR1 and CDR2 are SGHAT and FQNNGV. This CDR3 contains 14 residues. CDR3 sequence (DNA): TGTGCCAGCAGCTTCAACAGGCTGAACACTGAAGCTTTCTTT. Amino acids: CASSFNRLNTEAFF.

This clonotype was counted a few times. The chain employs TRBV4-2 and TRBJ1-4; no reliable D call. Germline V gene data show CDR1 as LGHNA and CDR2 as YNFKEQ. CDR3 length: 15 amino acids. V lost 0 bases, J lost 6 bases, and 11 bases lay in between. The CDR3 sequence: CASSQERAADEKLFF. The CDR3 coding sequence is TGTGCCAGCAGCCAAGAAAGGGCCGCAGATGAAAAACTGTTTTTT.

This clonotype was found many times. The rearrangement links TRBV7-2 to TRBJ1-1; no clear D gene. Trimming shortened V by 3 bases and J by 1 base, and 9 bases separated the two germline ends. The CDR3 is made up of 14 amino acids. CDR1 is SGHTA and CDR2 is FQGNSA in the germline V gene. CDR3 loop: CASSFRTANTEAFF. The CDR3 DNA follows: TGTGCCAGCAGCTTCAGGACGGCGAACACTGAAGCTTTCTTT.

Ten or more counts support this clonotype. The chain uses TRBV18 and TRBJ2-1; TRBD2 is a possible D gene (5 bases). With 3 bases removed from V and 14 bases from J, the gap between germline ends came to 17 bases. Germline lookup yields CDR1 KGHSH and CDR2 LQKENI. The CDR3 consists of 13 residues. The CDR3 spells CASSPPGRLGEFF. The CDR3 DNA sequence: TGTGCCAGCTCACCCCCCGGGCGACTCGGGGAGTTCTTC. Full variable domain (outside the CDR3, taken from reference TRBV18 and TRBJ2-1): NAGVMQNPRHLVRRRGQEARLRCSPMKGHSHVYWYRQLPEEGLKFMVYLQKENIIDESGMPKERFSAEFPKEGPSILRIQQVVRGDSAAYFCASSPPGRLGEFFGPGTRLTVL.

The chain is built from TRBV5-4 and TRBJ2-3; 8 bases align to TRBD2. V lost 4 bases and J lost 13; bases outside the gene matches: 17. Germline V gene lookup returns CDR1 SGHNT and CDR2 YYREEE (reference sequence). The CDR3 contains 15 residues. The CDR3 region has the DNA TGTGCCAGCAGCCTGCTCGGGTTAGGAGCGGGGGTAGAGTATTTT. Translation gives CASSLLGLGAGVEYF. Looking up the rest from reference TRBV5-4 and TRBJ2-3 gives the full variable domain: ETGVTQSPTHLIKTRGQQVTLRCSSQSGHNTVSWYQQALGQGPQFIFQYYREEENGRGNFPPRFSGLQFPNYSSELNVNALELDDSALYLCASSLLGLGAGVEYFGPGTRLTVL.

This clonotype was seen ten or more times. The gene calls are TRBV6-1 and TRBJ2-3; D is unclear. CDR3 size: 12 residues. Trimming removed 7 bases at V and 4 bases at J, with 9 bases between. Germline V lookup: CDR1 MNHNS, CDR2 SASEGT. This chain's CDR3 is CASNSVADTQYF. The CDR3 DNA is TGTGCCAGCAATTCAGTCGCAGATACGCAGTATTTT.

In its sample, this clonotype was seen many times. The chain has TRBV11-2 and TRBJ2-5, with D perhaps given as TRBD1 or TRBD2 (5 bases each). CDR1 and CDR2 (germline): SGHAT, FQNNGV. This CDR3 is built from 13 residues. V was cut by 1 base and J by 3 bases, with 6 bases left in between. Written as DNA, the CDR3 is TGTGCCAGCAGCTTAGTGGGGGAAGAGACCCAGTACTTC. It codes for CASSLVGEETQYF.

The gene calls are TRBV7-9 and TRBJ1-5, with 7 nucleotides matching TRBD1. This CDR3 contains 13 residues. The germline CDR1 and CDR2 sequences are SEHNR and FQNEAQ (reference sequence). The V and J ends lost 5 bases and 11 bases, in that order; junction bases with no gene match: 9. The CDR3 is CASSLGGPMSQHF. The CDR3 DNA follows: TGTGCCAGCAGCCTAGGGGGCCCAATGTCCCAGCATTTT.

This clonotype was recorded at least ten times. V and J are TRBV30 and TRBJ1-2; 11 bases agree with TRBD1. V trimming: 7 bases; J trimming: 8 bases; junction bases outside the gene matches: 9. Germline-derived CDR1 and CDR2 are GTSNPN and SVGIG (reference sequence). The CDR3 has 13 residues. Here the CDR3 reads CASPDRGQRGYTF. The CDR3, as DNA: TGTGCCTCCCCGGACAGGGGGCAACGGGGCTACACCTTC.

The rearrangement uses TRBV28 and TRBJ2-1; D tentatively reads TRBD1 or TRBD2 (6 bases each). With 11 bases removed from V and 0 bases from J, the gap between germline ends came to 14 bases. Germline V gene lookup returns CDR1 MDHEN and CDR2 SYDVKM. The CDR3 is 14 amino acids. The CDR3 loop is CAAGRGSSYNEQFF. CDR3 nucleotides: TGTGCCGCGGGAAGGGGGAGCTCCTACAATGAGCAGTTCTTC.

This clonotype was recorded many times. The CDR3: CASTLAASYEQYF. Here the CDR3 DNA reads TGTGCCAGCACCCTAGCGGCCTCCTACGAGCAGTACTTC. The chain carries TRBV7-2 and TRBJ2-7; 7 bases fit TRBD2. CDR1 and CDR2 from the germline V gene are SGHTA and FQGNSA. V shed 7 bases and J 0 bases; nucleotides not matched to a gene: 3. CDR3 length: 13 amino acids.

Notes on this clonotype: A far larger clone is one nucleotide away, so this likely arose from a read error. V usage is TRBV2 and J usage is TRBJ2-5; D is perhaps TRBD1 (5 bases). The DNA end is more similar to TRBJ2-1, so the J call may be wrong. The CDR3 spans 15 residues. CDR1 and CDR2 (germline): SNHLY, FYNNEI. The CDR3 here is CASSGVQGSYNEQFF. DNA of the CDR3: TGTGCCAGCAGTGGAGTTCAGGGATCCTACAATGAGCAGTTCTTC.

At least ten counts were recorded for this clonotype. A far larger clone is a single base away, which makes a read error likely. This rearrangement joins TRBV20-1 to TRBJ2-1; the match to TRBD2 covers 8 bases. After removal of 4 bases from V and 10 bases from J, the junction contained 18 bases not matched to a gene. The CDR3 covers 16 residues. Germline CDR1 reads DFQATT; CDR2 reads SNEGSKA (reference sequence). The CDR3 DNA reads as TGCAGTGCTATCCCCCCTTTGCTAGCGGGCAGGGGCGAGCAGTTCTTC. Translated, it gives CSAIPPLLAGRGEQFF.

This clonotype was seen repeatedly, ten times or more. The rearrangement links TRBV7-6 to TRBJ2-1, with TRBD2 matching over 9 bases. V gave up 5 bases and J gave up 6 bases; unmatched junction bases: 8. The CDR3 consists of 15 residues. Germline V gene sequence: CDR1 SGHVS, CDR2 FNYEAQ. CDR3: CASSNSGSAGNEQFF. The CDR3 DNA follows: TGTGCCAGCAGCAATAGCGGGAGTGCAGGCAATGAGCAGTTCTTC.

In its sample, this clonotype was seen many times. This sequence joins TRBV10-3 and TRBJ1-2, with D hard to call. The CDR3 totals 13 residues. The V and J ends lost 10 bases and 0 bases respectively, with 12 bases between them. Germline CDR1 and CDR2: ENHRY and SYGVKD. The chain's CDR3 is CATPDDANYGYTF. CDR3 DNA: TGTGCCACCCCCGACGACGCTAACTATGGCTACACCTTC.

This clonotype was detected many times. CDR3 sequence (DNA): TGTGCCAGCTCACCACCGCGCGGGGGTATCACAGATACGCAGTATTTT. Translation gives CASSPPRGGITDTQYF. J is TRBJ2-3 and V is TRBV18; 7 bases map to TRBD2. The CDR3 extends over 16 amino acids. The germline V gene encodes CDR1 KGHSH and CDR2 LQKENI. V lost 0 bases to trimming and J lost 2 bases; unmatched junction nucleotides: 5. Full variable domain (outside the CDR3, taken from reference TRBV18 and TRBJ2-3): NAGVMQNPRHLVRRRGQEARLRCSPMKGHSHVYWYRQLPEEGLKFMVYLQKENIIDESGMPKERFSAEFPKEGPSILRIQQVVRGDSAAYFCASSPPRGGITDTQYFGPGTRLTVL.

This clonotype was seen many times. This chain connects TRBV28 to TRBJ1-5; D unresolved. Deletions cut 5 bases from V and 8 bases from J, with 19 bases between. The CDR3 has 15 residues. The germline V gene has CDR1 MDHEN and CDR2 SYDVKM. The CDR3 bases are TGTGCCAGCAGTCGGCCCCCTGGAGGAGGTAAGCCCCAGCATTTT. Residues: CASSRPPGGGKPQHF.

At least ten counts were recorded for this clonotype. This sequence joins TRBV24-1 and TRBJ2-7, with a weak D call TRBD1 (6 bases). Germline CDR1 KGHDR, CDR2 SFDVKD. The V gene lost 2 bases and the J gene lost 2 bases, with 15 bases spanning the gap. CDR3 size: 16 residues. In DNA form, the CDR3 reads TGTGCCACCAGTGATTCAGGGGAAAGAGAAACCTACGAGCAGTACGTC. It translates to CATSDSGERETYEQYV.